This is a list of T cell receptor beta chains from one sample in a study of cytomegalovirus exposure and HLA in healthy donors. Method: immunoSEQ multiplex PCR; TCRdb's copy keeps in-frame clones and lacks some. The sample consists of 95,000 to 110,000 clones, roughly 80% of them appearing once. The sequencing sample was made of PBMCs. The origin of the receptors is a young man in good health and CMV-seronegative. CDR3s include the opening cysteine and the closing phenylalanine or tryptophan.

j_gene | v_gene | CDR3aa
TRBJ2-1 | TRBV29-1 | CSVDRQSSSYNEQFF
TRBJ2-7 | TRBV5-4 | CASSTRSDYEQYF
TRBJ2-7 | TRBV5-1 | CASRAWGDEQYF
TRBJ2-2 | TRBV9 | CASSAFTGELFF
TRBJ2-7 | TRBV11-2 | CASSSGTGYHEQYF
TRBJ2-1 | TRBV15 | CATSRSYGTSNEQFF
TRBJ2-7 | TRBV19 | CASSVGIHEQYF
TRBJ2-1 | TRBV28 | CASSLFGNEQFF
TRBJ2-3 | TRBV5-6 | CASSLILAGSTDTQYF
TRBJ1-6 | TRBV2 | CASSLPPRAYNSPLHF
TRBJ1-2 | TRBV5-6 | CASSLDRGDGYTF
TRBJ1-5 | TRBV15 | CATSNRGPGNQPQHF
TRBJ1-6 | TRBV9 | CASSGLPQSDSPLHF
TRBJ1-4 | TRBV29-1 | CSVEAALDEKLFF
TRBJ1-2 | TRBV6-1 | CASNQNYGYTF
TRBJ2-5 | TRBV5-4 | CASRKQGLRETQYF
TRBJ2-7 | TRBV28 | CASSLPSGGNYEQYF
TRBJ2-1 | TRBV19 | CASSTGDEQFF
TRBJ2-1 | TRBV5-6 | CASSVYRSREFF
TRBJ2-2 | TRBV6-4 | CASSDSLAGAHTGELFF
TRBJ2-7 | TRBV7-9 | CASSLASGTSGSYEQYF
TRBJ1-1 | TRBV9 | CASSAGGANTEAFF
TRBJ1-2 | TRBV19 | CASSIGGFQGGYTF
TRBJ1-5 | TRBV6-9 | CASRRQGGLQQPQHF
TRBJ1-1 | TRBV5-6 | CASSPAGTANTEAFF
TRBJ2-7 | TRBV6-1 | CASSLTGEVGEQYF
TRBJ1-4 | TRBV6-1 | CASRTEGEKLFF
TRBJ2-1 | TRBV19 | CASSSIAGGRNEQFF
TRBJ2-7 | TRBV14 | CASSATGLWNEQYF